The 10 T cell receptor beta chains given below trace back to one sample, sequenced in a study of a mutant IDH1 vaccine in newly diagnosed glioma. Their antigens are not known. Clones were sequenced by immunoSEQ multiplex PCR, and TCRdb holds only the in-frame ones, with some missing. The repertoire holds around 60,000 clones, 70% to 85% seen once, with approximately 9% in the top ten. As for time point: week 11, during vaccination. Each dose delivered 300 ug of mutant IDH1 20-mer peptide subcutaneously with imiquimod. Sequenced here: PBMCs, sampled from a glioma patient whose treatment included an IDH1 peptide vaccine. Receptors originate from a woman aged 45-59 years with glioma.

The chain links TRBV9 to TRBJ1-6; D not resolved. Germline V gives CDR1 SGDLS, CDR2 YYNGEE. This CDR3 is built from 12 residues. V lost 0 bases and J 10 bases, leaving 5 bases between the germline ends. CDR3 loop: CASSVGGSPLHF. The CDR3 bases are TGTGCCAGCAGCGTAGGTGGCTCACCCCTCCACTTT.

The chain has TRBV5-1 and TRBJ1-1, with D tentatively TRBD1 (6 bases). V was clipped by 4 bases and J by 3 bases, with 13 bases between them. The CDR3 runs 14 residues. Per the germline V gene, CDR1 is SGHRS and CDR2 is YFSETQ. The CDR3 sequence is CASSTTGTYTEAFF. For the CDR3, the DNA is TGCGCCAGCAGCACGACAGGTACTTACACTGAAGCTTTCTTT.

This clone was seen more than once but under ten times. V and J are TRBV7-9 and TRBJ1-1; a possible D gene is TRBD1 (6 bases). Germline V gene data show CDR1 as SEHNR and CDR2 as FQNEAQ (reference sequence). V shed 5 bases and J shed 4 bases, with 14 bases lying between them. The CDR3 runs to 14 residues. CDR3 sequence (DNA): TGTGCCAGCAGCCCCAGGACAGATGTCACTGAAGCTTTCTTT. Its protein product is CASSPRTDVTEAFF.

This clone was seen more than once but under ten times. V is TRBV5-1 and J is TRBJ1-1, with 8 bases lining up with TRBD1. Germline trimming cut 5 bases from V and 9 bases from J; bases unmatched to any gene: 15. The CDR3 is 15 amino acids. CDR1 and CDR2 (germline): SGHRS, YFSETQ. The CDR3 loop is CASRQSTGAGSQAFF. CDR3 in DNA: TGCGCCAGCAGGCAATCGACAGGGGCCGGGTCCCAAGCTTTCTTT. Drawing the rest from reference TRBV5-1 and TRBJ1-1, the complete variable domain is KAGVTQTPRYLIKTRGQQVTLSCSPISGHRSVSWYQQTPGQGLQFLFEYFSETQRNKGNFPGRFSGRQFSNSRSEMNVSTLELGDSALYLCASRQSTGAGSQAFFGQGTRLTVV.

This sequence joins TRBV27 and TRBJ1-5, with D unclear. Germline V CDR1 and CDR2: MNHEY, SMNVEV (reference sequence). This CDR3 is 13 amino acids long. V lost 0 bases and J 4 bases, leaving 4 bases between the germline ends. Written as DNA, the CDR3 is TGTGCCAGCAGTTTATCCCGGAATCAGCCCCAGCATTTT. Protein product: CASSLSRNQPQHF.

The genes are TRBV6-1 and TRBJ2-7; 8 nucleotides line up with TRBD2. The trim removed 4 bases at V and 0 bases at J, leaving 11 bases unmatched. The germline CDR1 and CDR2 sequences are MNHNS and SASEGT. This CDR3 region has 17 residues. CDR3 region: CASSAPPGGGSSYEQYF. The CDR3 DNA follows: TGTGCCAGCAGTGCCCCTCCCGGGGGGGGAAGCTCCTACGAGCAGTACTTC.

CDR3 in DNA: TGTGCCTCCACTAGGGGAATGGGCACTGAAGCTTTCTTT. It codes for CASTRGMGTEAFF. This chain links TRBV6-5 with TRBJ1-1, with TRBD1 as a possible D gene (5 bases). The CDR3 has 13 amino acids. Germline-derived CDR1 and CDR2 are MNHEY and SVGAGI. Trimming took off 11 bases at V and 4 bases at J, with 17 bases between the two ends.

Here the CDR3 DNA reads TGTGCCAGCAGCCATGGACAGACTGCAACTAATGAAAAACTGTTTTTT. This sequence encodes CASSHGQTATNEKLFF. The V and J genes are TRBV14 and TRBJ1-4; D perhaps matches TRBD1 (6 bases). The V end lost 3 bases, the J end lost 0 bases, and 11 bases lay between the germline ends. The CDR3 contains 16 residues. The germline gives CDR1 SGHDN, CDR2 FVKESK. The entire variable domain, with the rest obtained from reference TRBV14 and TRBJ1-4, is as follows: EAGVTQFPSHSVIEKGQTVTLRCDPISGHDNLYWYRRVMGKEIKFLLHFVKESKQDESGMPNNRFLAERTGGTYSTLKVQPAELEDSGVYFCASSHGQTATNEKLFFGSGTQLSVL.

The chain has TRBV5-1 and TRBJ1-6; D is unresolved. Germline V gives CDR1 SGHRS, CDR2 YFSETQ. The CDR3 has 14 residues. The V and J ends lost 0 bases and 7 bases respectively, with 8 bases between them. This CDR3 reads CASSLGRTNSPLHF. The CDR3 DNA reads TGCGCCAGCAGCTTGGGACGGACCAATTCACCCCTCCACTTT.

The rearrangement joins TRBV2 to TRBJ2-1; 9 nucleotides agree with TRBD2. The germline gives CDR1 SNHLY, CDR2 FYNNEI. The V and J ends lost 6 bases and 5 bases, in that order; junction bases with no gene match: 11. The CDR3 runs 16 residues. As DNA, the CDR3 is TGTGCCAGCAGGTGGAGGCTAGCGGGGACCGACAATGAGCAGTTCTTC. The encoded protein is CASRWRLAGTDNEQFF.